What follows describes a single T cell receptor beta chain. Donors in Cohort 3 who had recovered were those with two negative PCRs, healthcare professional clearance, or resolution of their symptoms. CDR1 MNHEY and CDR2 SMNVEV come from the germline V gene (reference sequence). This CDR3 is 15 amino acids long. Trimming left V 2 bases short and J 4 bases short, with 14 bases between. This sample was included in a study of blood T cell repertoires in COVID-19. The overall study: PBMCs, B-cell-depleted T cells, or T cells provided the cDNA or gDNA that made up the material.

Repertoires were generated with immunoSEQ multiplex PCR, while TCRdb's copy carries only in-frame clones and drops some. The sample lists around 220,000 clones, about 83% occurring once. The sequenced sample consisted of PBMCs or T cells enriched from blood (not recorded which). V gene TRBV27 combines with J gene TRBJ1-1, with D tentatively TRBD1 (5 bases). The sequence derives from a woman in her forties who had recovered from COVID-19. CDR3 sequence reads: CASSLLPRAPTEAFF. The CDR3 nucleotides are TGTGCCAGCAGTTTACTCCCCAGGGCTCCCACTGAAGCTTTCTTT.